This entry features one T cell receptor beta chain sequence. Its antigen is unknown. The data stem from a study of cytomegalovirus exposure and HLA in healthy donors. Overall study results and limits: Cytomegalovirus status was reportedly diagnosed by the classifier with high sensitivity and specificity. Several of the most significant clusters were apparently associated with common viral pathogens in a later analysis.

V lost 0 bases and J 5 bases, leaving 13 bases between the germline ends. Germline V lookup: CDR1 SGHTA, CDR2 FQGNSA. CDR3 length equals 15 residues. 13 Jbeta primers and 60 Vbeta primers were used for the PCR. TCRdb keeps only in-frame clones here, not all; method: immunoSEQ multiplex PCR. This sample yields roughly 200,000 clones, of which 70% to 80% are seen a single time; 2.9% belongs to the top ten. Sequenced sample: PBMCs. The TCR was taken from a male donor in good health and CMV-seronegative. This chain joins TRBV7-2 and TRBJ2-5, with D possibly matching TRBD2 (5 bases). The CDR3 spells CASSLAAGVWETQYF. The CDR3 DNA is TGTGCCAGCAGCTTAGCGGCCGGGGTTTGGGAGACCCAGTACTTC.